These 9 T cell receptor beta chains were all obtained from the same sample, sequenced in a study of blood T cells in healthy people across ages. Together with a sample-barcoded 5' primer, a J-beta primer mix was included in a second PCR lasting about 7 to 12 cycles. TCRdb independently ran MiXCR on the 5' RACE reads; one entry per CDR3 protein. This table has about 720,000 distinct CDR3 sequences, about 20% appearing once. Sequenced material: blood. The receptors stem from a man between 70 and 80 years old in good health.

This clonotype appeared many times. The chain couples TRBV5-1 to TRBJ2-2, with TRBD2 as a possible D gene (6 bases). From germline, CDR1 is SGHRS and CDR2 YFSETQ. This CDR3 has 14 residues. V was trimmed by 5 bases and J by 2 bases, leaving 10 bases between them. CDR3 nucleotides: TGCGCCAGCAGTTTTAGCGGAAACACCGGGGAGCTGTTTTTT. This sequence encodes CASSFSGNTGELFF.

CDR3 coding DNA: TGCGCCAGCAGCTTGGACGGACAGGGTACAGAACTGTTTTTT. This translates into CASSLDGQGTELFF. This rearrangement joins TRBV5-1 to TRBJ1-4; TRBD1 agrees at 8 bases. This CDR3 region has 14 residues. CDR1 is SGHRS and CDR2 is YFSETQ in the germline V gene. The V segment lost 0 bases and the J segment 12 bases; nucleotides outside the gene matches: 7.

The chain uses TRBV7-2 and TRBJ2-5, with D maybe TRBD2 (5 bases). Trimming took 4 bases from V and 3 from J, leaving 12 bases between them. Germline CDR1 and CDR2: SGHTA and FQGNSA. The CDR3 runs to 14 residues. The CDR3 is CASSWSGSEETQYF. CDR3 nucleotide sequence: TGTGCCAGCAGCTGGAGCGGCTCGGAAGAGACCCAGTACTTC.

This clonotype has more than one count but fewer than ten. The V and J genes are TRBV3-1 and TRBJ1-2; D remains unclear. CDR1 is LGHDT, CDR2 YNNKEL, per germline (reference sequence). Trimming removed 0 bases from V and 5 bases from J, with 13 bases in between. The CDR3 covers 15 residues. The CDR3 bases are TGTGCCAGCAGCCAAGATCTCGTGGCCGTTTATGGCTACACCTTC. It specifies CASSQDLVAVYGYTF.

The chain is built from TRBV30 and TRBJ1-2; TRBD1 is a possible D gene (5 bases). Trimming took off 3 bases at V and 7 bases at J, with 12 bases between the two ends. The CDR3 is 12 residues long. From germline, CDR1 is GTSNPN and CDR2 SVGIG (reference sequence). The CDR3 DNA reads as TGTGCCTGGAGGGGGACCGCAGGTGGCTACACCTTC. As protein: CAWRGTAGGYTF.

The table lists this clonotype with many counts. V and J are TRBV6-5 and TRBJ1-6; D gene unclear. Germline assignment: CDR1 MNHEY and CDR2 SVGAGI. V lost 2 bases to trimming and J lost 0 bases, with 14 bases between them. The CDR3 runs 18 residues. The CDR3 is CASSYRARPSSYNSPLHF. The CDR3 DNA sequence: TGTGCCAGCAGTTACCGGGCCCGACCGAGCTCCTATAATTCACCCCTCCACTTT.

For this clonotype: The junction departs from germline at one end; a sequencing error may be responsible. This chain joins TRBV6-1 and TRBJ1-1, with no clear D. CDR1 is MNHNS and CDR2 is SASEGT in the germline V gene. The CDR3 is 13 residues long. CDR3 protein: CAGSGRHDTEAFF. DNA for the CDR3: TGTGCCGGCAGTGGGCGCCACGACACTGAAGCTTTCTTT.

This clonotype was found a few times. The chain employs TRBV29-1 and TRBJ2-7, with D possibly TRBD1 on 6 matching bases. Trimming removed 6 bases at V and 5 bases at J, with 17 bases between. This CDR3 spans 13 amino acids. Germline CDR1 SQVTM, CDR2 ANQGSEA. The CDR3 sequence is CSVGLGAGHEQYV. Written as DNA, the CDR3 is TGCAGCGTGGGGTTGGGGGCGGGCCACGAGCAGTACGTC.

This sequence joins TRBV12-3 or TRBV12-4 and TRBJ2-3, with D possibly being TRBD1 (6 bases). Trimming took 3 bases from V and 0 from J, leaving 13 bases between them. CDR3 size: 16 residues. CDR3 coding DNA: TGTGCCAGCAGTTTGTCCTGGGACACCAGCACAGATACGCAGTATTTT. Amino acid sequence: CASSLSWDTSTDTQYF.